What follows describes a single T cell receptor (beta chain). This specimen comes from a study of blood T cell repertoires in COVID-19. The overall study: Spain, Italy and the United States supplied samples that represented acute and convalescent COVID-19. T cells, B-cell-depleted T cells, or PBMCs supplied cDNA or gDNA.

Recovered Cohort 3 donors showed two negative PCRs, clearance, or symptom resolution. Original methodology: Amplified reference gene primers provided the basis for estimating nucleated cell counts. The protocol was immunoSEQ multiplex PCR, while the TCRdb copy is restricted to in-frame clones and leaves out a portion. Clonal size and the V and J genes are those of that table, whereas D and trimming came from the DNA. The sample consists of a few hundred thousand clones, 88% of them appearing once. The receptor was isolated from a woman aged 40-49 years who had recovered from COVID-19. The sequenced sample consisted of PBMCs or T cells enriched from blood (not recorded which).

CDR3 loop: CASSLHFGARGKDGYTF. The CDR3 DNA sequence: TGTGCCAGCAGCTTGCATTTTGGCGCCAGGGGAAAGGATGGCTACACCTTC. The rearrangement links TRBV5-6 to TRBJ1-2, with D tentatively TRBD1 (6 bases). V lost 1 base and J lost 6, with 22 bases in between. The CDR3 runs 17 residues. Looked up from germline, CDR1 is SGHDT and CDR2 is YYEEEE.